The 32 T cell receptor beta chains in this list originate from one sample, sequenced in a study of T cell responses to AZD1222 COVID-19 vaccine. Clones were sequenced by immunoSEQ multiplex PCR, and TCRdb holds only the in-frame ones, with some missing. The table has more than 75,000 clones, roughly nine tenths seen once. The input for sequencing was peripheral blood, taken on day 0 of AZD1222 vaccination. These receptor sequences come from an adult in good health.

J is TRBJ2-1 and V is TRBV6-4; 9 bases agree with TRBD2. The germline CDR1 and CDR2 sequences are MRHNA and SNTAGT. J gave up 5 bases and V 3 bases, and 5 bases lay outside the gene matches. This CDR3 contains 15 residues. CDR3 amino acids: CASSEVAGEDNEQFF. DNA for the CDR3: TGTGCCAGCAGTGAAGTAGCGGGAGAGGACAATGAGCAGTTCTTC.

The chain joins TRBV7-2 to TRBJ1-1, with no clear D. Between the trimmed V and J ends, which lost 1 base and 6 bases, there was a span of 12 bases. The CDR3 loop spans 14 amino acids. Germline CDR1 reads SGHTA; CDR2 reads FQGNSA. In DNA, the CDR3 is TGTGCCAGCAGCTTAGTCCCACTCCGCTCTGAAGCTTTCTTT. Translated: CASSLVPLRSEAFF.

The chain has TRBV28 and TRBJ2-1; D is unclear. Germline-derived CDR1 and CDR2 are MDHEN and SYDVKM. The CDR3 extends over 16 amino acids. Between the trimmed V and J ends, which lost 2 bases and 9 bases, there was a span of 20 bases. The CDR3 DNA sequence: TGTGCCAGCAGTTTAGCGGACGCAGCAGGCTTGGGTGAGCAGTTCTTC. It is translated as CASSLADAAGLGEQFF.

V gene TRBV12-3 or TRBV12-4 combines with J gene TRBJ2-1; D not resolved. This CDR3 spans 11 amino acids. Deletions cut 6 bases from V and 10 bases from J, with 10 bases between. CDR3 sequence (DNA): TGTGCCAGCAGCGTAGACGCGGAGCAGTTCTTC. Amino acids: CASSVDAEQFF.

The rearrangement joins TRBV4-2 to TRBJ1-2, with D maybe TRBD1 (6 bases). Germline V gene data show CDR1 as LGHNA and CDR2 as YNFKEQ. The CDR3 loop spans 14 amino acids. With 0 bases removed from V and 10 bases from J, the gap between germline ends came to 15 bases. The CDR3 loop is CASSQEGDIFDYTF. In DNA, the CDR3 is TGTGCCAGCAGCCAAGAGGGGGACATATTTGACTACACCTTC.

V gene TRBV4-3 combines with J gene TRBJ1-3; 7 nucleotides match TRBD1. The CDR3 is 16 residues long. Trimming at V came to 0 bases and at J to 4 bases, leaving 6 bases not matched to a gene. In germline, CDR1 is LGHNA, CDR2 YSLEER. CDR3: CASSQDRGPSGNTIYF. In DNA form, the CDR3 reads TGCGCCAGCAGCCAAGATAGGGGGCCTAGCGGAAACACCATATATTTT.

This clone was recorded once. The V and J genes are TRBV5-6 and TRBJ1-4; D is undetermined. This CDR3 contains 15 residues. Trimming stripped 4 bases from V and 1 base from J, with 11 bases between. Germline V CDR1 and CDR2: SGHDT, YYEEEE. The chain's CDR3 is CASSPVGETNEKLFF. CDR3 coding DNA: TGTGCCAGCAGCCCCGTTGGGGAAACTAATGAAAAACTGTTTTTT.

This clone was counted a single time. J is TRBJ2-7 and V is TRBV6-4, with D possibly matching TRBD2 (6 bases). This CDR3 is built from 14 residues. Germline loops: CDR1 MRHNA, CDR2 SNTAGT. V was pared by 7 bases and J by 2 bases, with 15 bases between. The CDR3 DNA follows: TGTGCCAGCACGAGACTAGGTTCCGCCTACGAGCAGTACTTC. The encoded protein is CASTRLGSAYEQYF.

The chain links TRBV13 to TRBJ1-5; D unresolved. The V end was cut by 2 bases, the J end by 1 base, with 6 bases between. CDR3 length: 14 residues. The germline V gene has CDR1 PRHDT and CDR2 FYEKMQ (reference sequence). The CDR3 DNA reads TGTGCCAGCAGCTTAAGTGGGAGCAATCAGCCCCAGCATTTT. Translated: CASSLSGSNQPQHF.

This rearrangement joins TRBV5-4 to TRBJ2-1; tentative D call: TRBD2 (6 bases). Germline CDR1 and CDR2: SGHNT and YYREEE (reference sequence). Trimming removed 2 bases from V and 5 bases from J, with 14 bases in between. The CDR3 totals 15 residues. The CDR3: CASSLNGSPHNEQFF. DNA for the CDR3: TGTGCCAGCAGCTTAAACGGGAGCCCCCACAATGAGCAGTTCTTC.

The rearrangement joins TRBV15 to TRBJ2-7; TRBD2 matches at 7 bases. Germline V CDR1 and CDR2: LNHNV, YYDKDF (reference sequence). This CDR3 contains 13 residues. Trimming at V came to 9 bases and at J to 4 bases, leaving 9 bases not matched to a gene. CDR3 coding DNA: TGTGCCACTACCTGGCGGGAGCTGTACGAGCAGTACTTC. As protein: CATTWRELYEQYF. Based on the CDR3 plus reference TRBV15 and TRBJ2-7, the full variable domain is DAMVIQNPRYQVTQFGKPVTLSCSQTLNHNVMYWYQQKSSQAPKLLFHYYDKDFNNEADTPDNFQSRRPNTSFCFLDIRSPGLGDTAMYLCATTWRELYEQYFGPGTRLTVT.

This sequence joins TRBV19 and TRBJ1-5; D perhaps matches TRBD1 (5 bases). V dropped 5 bases and J dropped 9 bases, with 14 bases sitting between them. CDR3 size: 13 residues. Looked up from germline, CDR1 is LNHDA and CDR2 is SQIVND (reference sequence). The CDR3 DNA reads as TGTGCCAGTAGTTTAGGGGTTCTTCGGCCCCAGCATTTT. Translated, it gives CASSLGVLRPQHF.

V usage is TRBV4-3 and J usage is TRBJ1-2; D remains ambiguous. Germline CDR1 reads LGHNA; CDR2 reads YSLEER. The CDR3 has 15 residues. Trimming took off 0 bases at V and 1 base at J, with 9 bases between the two ends. CDR3 region: CASSQDWQNNYGYTF. The CDR3 nucleotides are TGCGCCAGCAGCCAAGATTGGCAGAATAACTATGGCTACACCTTC.

This rearrangement joins TRBV7-9 to TRBJ2-5; 9 bases fit TRBD2. Germline V gives CDR1 SEHNR, CDR2 FQNEAQ (reference sequence). CDR3 size: 14 residues. The junction had 2 bases not matched to a gene; V was cut back by 5 bases and J by 1 base. The CDR3, as DNA: TGTGCCAGCAGCCTGACTAGCGGCCAAGAGACCCAGTACTTC. Translated, it gives CASSLTSGQETQYF. Together with reference TRBV7-9 and TRBJ2-5, the CDR3 gives the full variable domain: DTGVSQNPRHKITKRGQNVTFRCDPISEHNRLYWYRQTLGQGPEFLTYFQNEAQLEKSRLLSDRFSAERPKGSFSTLEIQRTEQGDSAMYLCASSLTSGQETQYFGPGTRLLVL.

The rearrangement uses TRBV7-8 and TRBJ2-7, with D tentatively TRBD1 (6 bases). The V end lost 1 base, the J end lost 7 bases, and 17 bases lay between the germline ends. The CDR3 has 15 residues. CDR1 and CDR2 (germline): SGHVS, FQNEAQ. DNA for the CDR3: TGTGCCAGCAGCTTAGGGGCAGGGGAAGCCTGGGAGCAGTACTTC. Translation gives CASSLGAGEAWEQYF.

This chain links TRBV7-2 with TRBJ2-5, with D hard to call. This CDR3 comprises 13 residues. CDR1 and CDR2 from the germline V gene are SGHTA and FQGNSA. Trimming pared 2 bases from V and 5 bases from J, leaving 9 bases between. The CDR3 reads CASSLIRRETQYF. In DNA form, the CDR3 reads TGTGCCAGCAGCTTAATCCGTCGGGAGACCCAGTACTTC.

This clone was seen just once. This rearrangement joins TRBV7-2 to TRBJ2-7, with 8 bases identical to TRBD1. V shed 1 base and J 4 bases; nucleotides not matched to a gene: 0. The germline V gene has CDR1 SGHTA and CDR2 FQGNSA. This CDR3 comprises 13 residues. The CDR3 DNA reads TGTGCCAGCAGCTTAGGGACAGGGTACGAGCAGTACTTC. Its protein product is CASSLGTGYEQYF.

The CDR3 nucleotides are TGCGCCAGCAGCTGGGGATTACAGGGCCAAGAGACCCAGTACTTC. Residues: CASSWGLQGQETQYF. The V gene is TRBV5-1, the J gene TRBJ2-5; a weak D match, TRBD1 (6 bases). From germline, CDR1 is SGHRS and CDR2 YFSETQ. Trimming took 3 bases from V and 1 from J, leaving 13 bases between them. The CDR3 spans 15 residues.

The CDR3: CASSRPTGVEQYF. CDR3 coding DNA: TGTGCCAGCAGCCGACCTACAGGGGTCGAGCAGTACTTC. This chain links TRBV7-2 with TRBJ2-7, with 7 bases lining up with TRBD1. Germline V gives CDR1 SGHTA, CDR2 FQGNSA. Trimming removed 5 bases from V and 6 bases from J; junction bases left unmatched: 7. The CDR3 covers 13 residues.

The chain has TRBV6-5 and TRBJ1-3, with D maybe TRBD1 (5 bases). Per the germline V gene, CDR1 is MNHEY and CDR2 is SVGAGI. CDR3 length: 14 residues. V was cut by 7 bases and J by 2 bases, with 12 bases left in between. CDR3: CASTAGGAGNTIYF. The CDR3 DNA reads as TGTGCCAGCACGGCGGGGGGAGCTGGAAACACCATATATTTT.

The chain has TRBV19 and TRBJ1-5; 10 positions match TRBD1. The CDR3 is made up of 12 amino acids. Germline CDR1 LNHDA, CDR2 SQIVND (reference sequence). Losses at the gene ends were 8 bases for V and 7 bases for J; bases not matched to a gene: 2. The CDR3 protein is CASRDRGQPQHF. The CDR3 DNA reads as TGTGCCAGTCGGGACAGGGGACAGCCCCAGCATTTT.

V is TRBV6-5 and J is TRBJ2-1, with 8 bases aligning to TRBD2. The V gene's germline CDR1 is MNHEY and CDR2 SVGAGI. J lost 3 bases, V lost 5 bases, and 3 bases had no gene match. There are 14 residues in the CDR3. CDR3 sequence (DNA): TGTGCCAGCAGTCCAGGGACTAGCTACAATGAGCAGTTCTTC. Protein: CASSPGTSYNEQFF.

This rearrangement joins TRBV7-3 to TRBJ2-3; 8 bases align to TRBD2. The CDR3 extends over 16 amino acids. Looked up from germline, CDR1 is SGHTA and CDR2 is FQGTGA. The J segment lost 4 bases and the V segment lost 5 bases, leaving 11 bases of the junction unmatched. The CDR3 here is CASSRFSTGGADTQYF. The CDR3 bases are TGTGCCAGCAGCCGTTTCTCAACGGGAGGGGCAGATACGCAGTATTTT.

This chain connects TRBV6-5 to TRBJ2-3; D may be TRBD2 (6 bases). In germline, CDR1 is MNHEY, CDR2 SVGAGI. The CDR3 length is 14 residues. Trimming pared 5 bases from V and 2 bases from J, leaving 11 bases between. The DNA of the CDR3 is TGTGCCAGCAGTCGCGGGACTTTCACAGATACGCAGTATTTT. Encoded protein: CASSRGTFTDTQYF.

The chain employs TRBV6-5 and TRBJ2-7; 7 nucleotides align to TRBD1. This CDR3 contains 13 residues. V shed 2 bases and J 4 bases; nucleotides not matched to a gene: 2. Germline CDR1 and CDR2: MNHEY and SVGAGI. The CDR3 DNA sequence: TGTGCCAGCAGTTACGGGACAGATTACGAGCAGTACTTC. Translating gives CASSYGTDYEQYF.

The chain employs TRBV7-9 and TRBJ2-2; D is uncertain. Trimming took off 5 bases at V and 6 bases at J, with 10 bases between the two ends. The CDR3 is made up of 13 amino acids. Per the germline V gene, CDR1 is SEHNR and CDR2 is FQNEAQ (reference sequence). Here the CDR3 reads CASSVLAAGELFF. CDR3 DNA sequence: TGTGCCAGCAGCGTCCTGGCGGCCGGGGAGCTGTTTTTT.

In this sample, this clone turned up a few times. The chain is built from TRBV4-1 and TRBJ2-1, with D possibly being TRBD2 (5 bases). Germline V gene data show CDR1 as MGHRA and CDR2 as YSYEKL. The germline V and J ends were trimmed by 2 bases and 5 bases, with 13 bases remaining between them. The CDR3 contains 15 residues. This chain's CDR3 is CASSQLGLANNEQFF. CDR3 sequence (DNA): TGCGCCAGCAGCCAACTAGGCCTAGCTAACAATGAGCAGTTCTTC.

This chain connects TRBV5-1 to TRBJ1-4, with a possible D match to TRBD1 (6 bases). Trimming removed 0 bases from V and 0 bases from J, with 9 bases in between. Germline lookup yields CDR1 SGHRS and CDR2 YFSETQ. The CDR3 runs to 16 residues. DNA for the CDR3: TGCGCCAGCAGCTTGGGACAGGTTGCAACTAATGAAAAACTGTTTTTT. Protein sequence: CASSLGQVATNEKLFF.

The rearrangement uses TRBV7-2 and TRBJ2-1; D tentatively fits TRBD1 or TRBD2 (5 bases each). Germline V gene sequence: CDR1 SGHTA, CDR2 FQGNSA. Deletions cut 4 bases from V and 2 bases from J, with 12 bases between. This CDR3 contains 15 residues. CDR3 amino acids: CASSSQGRAYNEQFF. The CDR3 coding sequence is TGTGCCAGCAGCTCCCAGGGACGCGCCTACAATGAGCAGTTCTTC.

A few counts support this clone. The rearrangement uses TRBV19 and TRBJ2-1; 8 bases are a match to TRBD1. The CDR3 runs to 16 residues. V was clipped by 4 bases and J by 0 bases; unmatched bases: 5. Germline V gives CDR1 LNHDA, CDR2 SQIVND (reference sequence). CDR3 residues: CASSTSGGSSYNEQFF. CDR3 nucleotides: TGTGCCAGTAGTACCTCAGGGGGCAGCTCCTACAATGAGCAGTTCTTC. The full variable domain, completed using reference TRBV19 and TRBJ2-1, is DGGITQSPKYLFRKEGQNVTLSCEQNLNHDAMYWYRQDPGQGLRLIYYSQIVNDFQKGDIAEGYSVSREKKESFPLTVTSAQKNPTAFYLCASSTSGGSSYNEQFFGPGTRLTVL.

The gene calls are TRBV29-1 and TRBJ2-1; D might be TRBD1 or TRBD2, each matching 6 bases. V lost 4 bases, J lost 4 bases, and 23 bases lay in between. The CDR3 spans 17 residues. Germline CDR1 is SQVTM and CDR2 is ANQGSEA. The DNA for the CDR3 is TGCAGCGTTGTGGGGACACCGGGCCTTGCGGGATACAATGAGCAGTTCTTC. This gives the protein CSVVGTPGLAGYNEQFF.

The chain carries TRBV30 and TRBJ1-3, with TRBD1 identical over 11 bases. V dropped 7 bases and J dropped 3; count of bases not matched to a gene: 8. Germline V gene sequence: CDR1 GTSNPN, CDR2 SVGIG (reference sequence). The CDR3 runs 15 residues. CDR3 nucleotides: TGTGCCTCGACTGGACAGGGGGCCGGTGGAAACACCATATATTTT. Its protein is CASTGQGAGGNTIYF.